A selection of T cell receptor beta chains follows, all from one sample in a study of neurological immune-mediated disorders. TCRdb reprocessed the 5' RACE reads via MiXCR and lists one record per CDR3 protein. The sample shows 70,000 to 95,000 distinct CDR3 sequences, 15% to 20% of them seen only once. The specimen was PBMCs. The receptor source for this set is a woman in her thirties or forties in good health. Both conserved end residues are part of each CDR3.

cdr3_aa: CASSQVGARTDTQYF
v_call: TRBV4-3

cdr3_aa: CSVVFYRPKGGRDTEAFF
v_call: TRBV29-1

cdr3_aa: CASSPKGSADLGKLFF
v_call: TRBV4-3

cdr3_aa: CASSLVDRDAEAFF
v_call: TRBV5-1

cdr3_aa: CATQGAISNQPQHF
v_call: TRBV28

cdr3_aa: CASSFGGTGDNSPLHF
v_call: TRBV5-1

cdr3_aa: CASSGTGTATGELFF
v_call: TRBV5-1

cdr3_aa: CSAHSLGRRQPQHF
v_call: TRBV20-1

cdr3_aa: CASSELAGPYEQYF
v_call: TRBV6-1

cdr3_aa: CASRRTGITSGGEQYF
v_call: TRBV5-4

cdr3_aa: CASSPGDSYNEQFF
v_call: TRBV5-1

cdr3_aa: CASSQSGTHIQYF
v_call: TRBV14

cdr3_aa: CASSYSMGRVEQYF
v_call: TRBV6-2/TRBV6-3

cdr3_aa: CASSLGTGFETQYF
v_call: TRBV7-2

cdr3_aa: CSALDATVSGNTIYF
v_call: TRBV20-1

cdr3_aa: CASSLRGSSYNEQFF
v_call: TRBV5-8

cdr3_aa: CASSLDRDSGNTIYF
v_call: TRBV12-3/TRBV12-4

cdr3_aa: CASSPGALSTNTEAFF
v_call: TRBV5-1

cdr3_aa: CASSLLGASDYGYTF
v_call: TRBV7-2

cdr3_aa: CASSDSAGSSTDTQYF
v_call: TRBV6-4

cdr3_aa: CASSSDGGQPQHF
v_call: TRBV5-5

cdr3_aa: CASSFWGANYGYTF
v_call: TRBV12-3/TRBV12-4

cdr3_aa: CASSAAGTGYFYNSPLHF
v_call: TRBV5-5

cdr3_aa: CSVWQGAQETQYF
v_call: TRBV20-1

cdr3_aa: CATSDWSGGLSSYNEQFF
v_call: TRBV24-1

cdr3_aa: CASSRGANTEAFF
v_call: TRBV7-3

cdr3_aa: CATSSGTGPNTEAFF
v_call: TRBV15

cdr3_aa: CASIGSLFRLAESTDTQYF
v_call: TRBV6-1

cdr3_aa: CSARDFQLSTEAFF
v_call: TRBV20-1

cdr3_aa: CSVEEMDTQYF
v_call: TRBV29-1

cdr3_aa: CASSQESPGGSYEQYF
v_call: TRBV4-2

cdr3_aa: CASSSFGGLARETQYF
v_call: TRBV12-3/TRBV12-4

cdr3_aa: CATLKDTNTEAFF
v_call: TRBV10-3

cdr3_aa: CASSGDRDSKGEKLFF
v_call: TRBV5-1

cdr3_aa: CASSLMTYSGNTIYF
v_call: TRBV7-2

cdr3_aa: CASSQDSVGQPQHF
v_call: TRBV3-1

cdr3_aa: CASSPQRGAYNEQFF
v_call: TRBV7-2

cdr3_aa: CASSSRQGANYGYTF
v_call: TRBV18

cdr3_aa: CASSENQPQHF
v_call: TRBV6-1

cdr3_aa: CASSLRLGREQWQPQHF
v_call: TRBV7-3

cdr3_aa: CASSRWGFQETQYF
v_call: TRBV4-3

cdr3_aa: CASSQPGLGTTEAFF
v_call: TRBV3-1

cdr3_aa: CASSLGPGTGGFEQFF
v_call: TRBV7-3

cdr3_aa: CSARAGSGARETQYF
v_call: TRBV20-1

cdr3_aa: CASSYSMTDRGHTEAFF
v_call: TRBV6-6

cdr3_aa: CATSRDSRGPNTGELFF
v_call: TRBV15

cdr3_aa: CSAKEGAGGNTIYF
v_call: TRBV20-1

cdr3_aa: CSASWQETQYF
v_call: TRBV20-1

cdr3_aa: CASSPQLGQGYGYTF
v_call: TRBV9